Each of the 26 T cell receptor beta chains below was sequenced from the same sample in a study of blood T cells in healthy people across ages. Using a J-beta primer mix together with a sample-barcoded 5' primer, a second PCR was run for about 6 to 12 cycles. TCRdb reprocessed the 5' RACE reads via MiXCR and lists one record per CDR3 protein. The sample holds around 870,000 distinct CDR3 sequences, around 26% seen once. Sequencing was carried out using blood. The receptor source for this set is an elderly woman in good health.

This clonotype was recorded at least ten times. The CDR3 region is CASSFFRTSGGAYNEQFF. The CDR3 DNA follows: TGCGCCAGCAGCTTTTTCCGAACTAGCGGGGGTGCATACAATGAGCAGTTCTTC. The chain couples TRBV5-1 to TRBJ2-1, with 11 bases identical to TRBD2. V was clipped by 2 bases and J by 4 bases; unmatched bases: 11. CDR3 length: 18 residues. Germline V gene sequence: CDR1 SGHRS, CDR2 YFSETQ.

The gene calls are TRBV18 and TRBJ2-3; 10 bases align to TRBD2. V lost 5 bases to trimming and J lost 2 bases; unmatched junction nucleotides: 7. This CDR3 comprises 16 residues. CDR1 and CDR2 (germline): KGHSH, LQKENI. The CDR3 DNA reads TGTGCCAGCTCAAAAGCGGGGGGGCGCGACACAGATACGCAGTATTTT. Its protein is CASSKAGGRDTDTQYF. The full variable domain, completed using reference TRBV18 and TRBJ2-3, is NAGVMQNPRHLVRRRGQEARLRCSPMKGHSHVYWYRQLPEEGLKFMVYLQKENIIDESGMPKERFSAEFPKEGPSILRIQQVVRGDSAAYFCASSKAGGRDTDTQYFGPGTRLTVL.

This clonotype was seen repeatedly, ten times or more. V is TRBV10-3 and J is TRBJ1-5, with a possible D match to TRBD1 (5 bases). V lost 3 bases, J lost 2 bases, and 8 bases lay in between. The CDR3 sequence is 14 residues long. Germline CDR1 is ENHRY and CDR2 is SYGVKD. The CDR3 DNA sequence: TGTGCCATCAGTGAAGCGGGGGGCAATCAGCCCCAGCATTTT. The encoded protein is CAISEAGGNQPQHF.

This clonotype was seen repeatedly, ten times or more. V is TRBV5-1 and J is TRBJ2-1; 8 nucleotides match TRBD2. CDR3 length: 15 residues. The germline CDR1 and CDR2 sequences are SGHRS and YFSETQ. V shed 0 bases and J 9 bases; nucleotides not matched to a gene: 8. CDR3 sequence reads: CASSLVPGLDLEQFF. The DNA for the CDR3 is TGCGCCAGCAGCTTGGTCCCGGGACTAGATCTTGAGCAGTTCTTC. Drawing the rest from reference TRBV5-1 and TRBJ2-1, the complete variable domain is KAGVTQTPRYLIKTRGQQVTLSCSPISGHRSVSWYQQTPGQGLQFLFEYFSETQRNKGNFPGRFSGRQFSNSRSEMNVSTLELGDSALYLCASSLVPGLDLEQFFGPGTRLTVL.

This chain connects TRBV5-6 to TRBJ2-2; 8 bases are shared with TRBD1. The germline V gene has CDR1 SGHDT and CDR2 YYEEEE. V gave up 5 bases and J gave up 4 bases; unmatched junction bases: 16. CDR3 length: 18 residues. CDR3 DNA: TGTGCCAGCAGAATCATCACCGGCAGGGGGCAGAGCACCGGGGAGCTGTTTTTT. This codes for CASRIITGRGQSTGELFF.

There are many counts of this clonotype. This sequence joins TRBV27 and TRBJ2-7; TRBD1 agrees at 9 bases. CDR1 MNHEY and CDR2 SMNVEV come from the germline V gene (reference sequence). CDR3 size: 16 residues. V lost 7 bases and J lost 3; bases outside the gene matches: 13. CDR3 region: CASTPIGGQGIYEQYF. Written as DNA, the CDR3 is TGTGCCAGCACTCCAATCGGAGGACAGGGGATCTACGAGCAGTACTTC.

CDR3: CASNERGGFETQYF. For the CDR3, the DNA is TGTGCCAGCAACGAGCGGGGGGGTTTTGAGACCCAGTACTTC. The rearrangement links TRBV2 to TRBJ2-5, with 10 bases fitting TRBD2. Germline V lookup: CDR1 SNHLY, CDR2 FYNNEI. There are 14 residues in the CDR3. Germline trimming cut 7 bases from V and 5 bases from J; bases unmatched to any gene: 7.

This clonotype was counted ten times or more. The CDR3, as DNA: TGCGCCAGCAGCTTCGCTCCGGGACAGGGAACAGATACGCAGTATTTT. Translation: CASSFAPGQGTDTQYF. This chain connects TRBV5-1 to TRBJ2-3; TRBD1 matches 9 bases. The CDR3 totals 16 residues. CDR1 is SGHRS and CDR2 is YFSETQ in the germline V gene. V lost 2 bases and J lost 3; bases outside the gene matches: 7.

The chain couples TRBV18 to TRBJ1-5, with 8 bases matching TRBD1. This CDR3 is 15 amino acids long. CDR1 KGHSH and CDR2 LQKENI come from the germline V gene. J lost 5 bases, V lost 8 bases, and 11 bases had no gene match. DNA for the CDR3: TGTGCCAGCCCAGCCCTACAGGGGGAACATCAGCCCCAGCATTTT. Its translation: CASPALQGEHQPQHF. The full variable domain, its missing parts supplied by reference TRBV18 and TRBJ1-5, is NAGVMQNPRHLVRRRGQEARLRCSPMKGHSHVYWYRQLPEEGLKFMVYLQKENIIDESGMPKERFSAEFPKEGPSILRIQQVVRGDSAAYFCASPALQGEHQPQHFGDGTRLSIL.

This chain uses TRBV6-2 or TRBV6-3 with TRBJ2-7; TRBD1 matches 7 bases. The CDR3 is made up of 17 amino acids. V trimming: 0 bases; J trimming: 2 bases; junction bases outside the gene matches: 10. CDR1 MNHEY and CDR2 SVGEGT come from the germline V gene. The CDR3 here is CASSYSTTRDRAYEQYF. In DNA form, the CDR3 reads TGTGCCAGCAGTTACTCGACCACCAGGGACAGAGCCTACGAGCAGTACTTC.

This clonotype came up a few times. CDR3 amino acids: CASSQVAIQETQYF. In DNA form, the CDR3 reads TGTGCCAGCAGCCAAGTGGCCATCCAAGAGACCCAGTACTTC. The chain has TRBV3-1 and TRBJ2-5; no firm D call. CDR3 length: 14 residues. The germline V gene has CDR1 LGHDT and CDR2 YNNKEL (reference sequence). With 1 base removed from V and 1 base from J, the gap between germline ends came to 7 bases.

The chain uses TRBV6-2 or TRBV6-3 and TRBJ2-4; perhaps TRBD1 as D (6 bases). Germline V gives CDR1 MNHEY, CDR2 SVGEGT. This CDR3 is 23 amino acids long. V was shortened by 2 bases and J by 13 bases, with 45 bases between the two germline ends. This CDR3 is CASSYGPRGLGKTGIGSDNEQYF. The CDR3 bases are TGTGCCAGCAGTTACGGTCCACGGGGCTTGGGAAAAACAGGGATTGGGTCCGACAATGAGCAGTACTTC.

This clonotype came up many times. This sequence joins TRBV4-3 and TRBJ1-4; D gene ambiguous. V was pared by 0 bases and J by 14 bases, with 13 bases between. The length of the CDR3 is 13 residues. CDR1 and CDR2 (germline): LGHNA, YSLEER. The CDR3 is CASSQDRMARLFF. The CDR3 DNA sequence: TGCGCCAGCAGCCAAGACCGAATGGCCAGGCTGTTTTTT.

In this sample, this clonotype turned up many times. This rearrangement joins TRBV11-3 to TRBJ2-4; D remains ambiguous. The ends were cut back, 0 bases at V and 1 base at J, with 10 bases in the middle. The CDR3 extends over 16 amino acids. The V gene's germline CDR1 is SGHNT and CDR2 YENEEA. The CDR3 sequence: CASSLEAGNAKNIQYF. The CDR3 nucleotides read TGTGCCAGCAGCTTAGAAGCAGGAAACGCCAAAAACATTCAGTACTTC.

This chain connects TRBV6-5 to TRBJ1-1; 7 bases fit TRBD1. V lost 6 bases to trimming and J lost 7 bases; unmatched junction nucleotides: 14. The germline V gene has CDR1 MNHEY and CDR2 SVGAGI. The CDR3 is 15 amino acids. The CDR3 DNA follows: TGTGCCAGCAGCCCGTTGGGGACAGCGGACGGTGAAGCTTTCTTT. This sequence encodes CASSPLGTADGEAFF.

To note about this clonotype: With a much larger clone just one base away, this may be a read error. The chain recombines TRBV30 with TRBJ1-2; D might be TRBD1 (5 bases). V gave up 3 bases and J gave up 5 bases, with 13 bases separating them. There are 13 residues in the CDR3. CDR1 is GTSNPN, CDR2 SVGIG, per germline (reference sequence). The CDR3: CAWRSPDSYGYTF. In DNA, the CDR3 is TGTGCCTGGAGGTCTCCTGACAGTTATGGCTACACCTTC.

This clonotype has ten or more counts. CDR3 amino acids: CASSQDRQFLNYGYTF. The CDR3 nucleotides are TGTGCCAGCAGCCAAGATCGCCAGTTTCTTAACTATGGCTACACCTTC. The genes are TRBV3-1 and TRBJ1-2, with D unclear. Trimming pared 0 bases from V and 1 base from J, leaving 12 bases between. This CDR3 has 16 residues. From germline, CDR1 is LGHDT and CDR2 YNNKEL (reference sequence).

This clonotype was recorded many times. The CDR3 sequence is CSARAGSTDTQYF. The CDR3 coding sequence is TGCAGTGCTAGAGCAGGGAGCACAGATACGCAGTATTTT. This chain joins TRBV20-1 and TRBJ2-3; D possibly corresponds to TRBD1 (5 bases). Germline loops: CDR1 DFQATT, CDR2 SNEGSKA (reference sequence). This CDR3 is built from 13 residues. The V end lost 1 base, the J end lost 0 bases, and 5 bases lay between the germline ends.

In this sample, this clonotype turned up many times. CDR3 sequence: CASRDSGGADTQYF. The CDR3 region has the DNA TGCGCCAGCCGGGACTCCGGTGGCGCAGATACGCAGTATTTT. V gene TRBV5-1 combines with J gene TRBJ2-3, with D perhaps TRBD2 (6 bases). Germline assignment: CDR1 SGHRS and CDR2 YFSETQ. The CDR3 has 14 amino acids. Trimming removed 7 bases from V and 4 bases from J, with 16 bases in between.

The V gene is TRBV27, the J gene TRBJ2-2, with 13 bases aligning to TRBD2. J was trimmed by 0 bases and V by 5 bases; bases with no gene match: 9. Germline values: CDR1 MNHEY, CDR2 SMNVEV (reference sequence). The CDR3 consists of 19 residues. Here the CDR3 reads CASSPGGTSGDANTGELFF. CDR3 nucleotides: TGTGCCAGCAGTCCGGGTGGGACTAGCGGGGACGCGAACACCGGGGAGCTGTTTTTT.

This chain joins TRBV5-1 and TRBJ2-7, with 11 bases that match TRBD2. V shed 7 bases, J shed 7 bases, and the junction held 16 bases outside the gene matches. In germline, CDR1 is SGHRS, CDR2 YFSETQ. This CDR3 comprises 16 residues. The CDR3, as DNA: TGCGCCAGCCTGGGGACTAGCGGCCTTAGGGGCGATGAGCAGTACTTC. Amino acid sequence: CASLGTSGLRGDEQYF.

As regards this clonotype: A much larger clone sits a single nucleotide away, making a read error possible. CDR3 nucleotides: TGTGCCAGCAGCTCCTTGTCGACAGGGACATTATACAATGAGCAGTACTTC. It codes for CASSSLSTGTLYNEQYF. The chain recombines TRBV7-2 with TRBJ2-7, with 7 bases that match TRBD1. V gave up 4 bases and J gave up 7 bases; unmatched junction bases: 19. CDR3 length equals 17 residues. Per the germline V gene, CDR1 is SGHTA and CDR2 is FQGNSA.

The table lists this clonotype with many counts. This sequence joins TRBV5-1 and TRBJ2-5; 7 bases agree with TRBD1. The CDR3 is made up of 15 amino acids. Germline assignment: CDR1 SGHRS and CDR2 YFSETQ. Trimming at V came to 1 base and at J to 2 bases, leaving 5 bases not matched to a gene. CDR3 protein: CASSLRGQKQETQYF. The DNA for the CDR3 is TGCGCCAGCAGCTTGAGGGGACAGAAACAAGAGACCCAGTACTTC.

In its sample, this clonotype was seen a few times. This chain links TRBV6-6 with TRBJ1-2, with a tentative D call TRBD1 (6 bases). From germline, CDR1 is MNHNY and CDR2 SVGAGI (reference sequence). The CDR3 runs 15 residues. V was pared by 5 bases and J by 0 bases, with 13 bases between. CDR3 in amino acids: CASSTGQFSNYGYTF. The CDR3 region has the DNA TGTGCCAGCAGTACCGGACAGTTTTCTAACTATGGCTACACCTTC.

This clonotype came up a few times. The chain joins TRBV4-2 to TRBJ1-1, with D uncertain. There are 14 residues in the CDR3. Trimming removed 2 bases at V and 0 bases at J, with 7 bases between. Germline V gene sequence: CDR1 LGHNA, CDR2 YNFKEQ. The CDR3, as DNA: TGTGCCAGCAGCCAATTAGGAATGAACACTGAAGCTTTCTTT. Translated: CASSQLGMNTEAFF.

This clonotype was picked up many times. CDR3 sequence: CASSQEVRSPLHF. The CDR3 region has the DNA TGCGCCAGCAGCCAAGAAGTGAGATCACCCCTCCACTTT. The genes are TRBV4-3 and TRBJ1-6, with D unclear. Germline V gives CDR1 LGHNA, CDR2 YSLEER. The CDR3 is 13 amino acids. The V end was cut by 0 bases, the J end by 10 bases, with 7 bases between.